This is a list of T cell receptor beta chains from one sample in a study of regulatory T cells in long-lasting Graves disease. Each CDR3 protein gets one entry after TCRdb re-called the multiplex PCR reads with MiXCR. The sample has a few hundred thousand distinct CDR3 sequences, less than 15% seen once. This sample also appeared in a second study, on T cells in Graves' hyperthyroidism and ophthalmopathy.

The sample here was peripheral blood mononuclear cells (PBMCs), taken at new diagnosis, from a patient treated with antithyroid drugs. The receptors here all came from a woman aged 45-60 years with Graves disease. The conserved cysteine and the conserved F or W are not part of the CDR3 here. A D gene is named only where the DNA matches it firmly.

D gene,V gene,CDR3 protein
.,TRBV6-2/TRBV6-3,ASSRWDHTF
.,TRBV12-3/TRBV12-4,ASSLGGPYSYEQY
TRBD2,TRBV2,ASSIAGGPGDTQY
.,TRBV28,ASSLWAGSSYNSPLH
.,TRBV29-1,SVQLTGGWH
.,TRBV6-1,ASSRSGNVGEKLF
TRBD2,TRBV7-9,ASSKLAGGLNEQF
TRBD2,TRBV12-5,ASGPGTSWLMNEQF
.,TRBV2,ASSGSLGTEAF
.,TRBV18,ASSPLQGRTSYEQY
TRBD2,TRBV7-3,ASSLTSGSEVTQY
TRBD1,TRBV28,ASSLLGQGFKRGYEQY
TRBD2,TRBV7-9,AGSRLAGSSTVTQY
TRBD1,TRBV2,ASSYRGNTEAF
TRBD2,TRBV12-3/TRBV12-4,ASRKGLAGVIGELF
.,TRBV12-3/TRBV12-4,ASRALGSYNEQF
.,TRBV9,ASSVGGNTNNEQF
.,TRBV7-9,ASSPRGRTTDTQY
TRBD1,TRBV2,ASSIQGALGQPQH
.,TRBV6-2/TRBV6-3,ASIRTGSSYEQY
.,TRBV6-1,ASRPPTGLYGYT
.,TRBV28,ASSLTDFQY
.,TRBV9,ASSVDRDGYT
.,TRBV18,ASSPVAGQETQY
.,TRBV5-5,ASSLSPTTAGELF
.,TRBV24-1,ATSDLQGQHYEQY
.,TRBV3-1,ASSQSHWSGGYNEQF
TRBD2,TRBV20-1,SARGLVFYNEQF
TRBD2,TRBV5-1,ASSLGTSGSYNEQF